The T cell receptor (beta chain) described here comes from a study of graft-versus-host responses after intestinal transplantation. Study-level information: All recipients got anti-thymocyte globulin induction, then tacrolimus and steroids for roughly 3 years.

Whole-study findings and limits: Recipient marrow contained GvH clones, some of which appeared first in ileum or blood.

The CDR3 sequence is 15 residues long. V lost 7 bases, J lost 0 bases, and 15 bases lay in between. Germline loops: CDR1 LNHDA, CDR2 SQIVND (reference sequence). As regards this clone: Its antigen is not known.

TCRdb keeps only in-frame clones here, not all; method: immunoSEQ multiplex PCR. Among approximately 97,000 clones listed, about 90% were seen once. The receptor was isolated from a human donor who was the organ donor for an intestinal transplant. Material: unstimulated CD8+ T cells sorted from spleen or lymph node cells, obtained before transplant. The chain is built from TRBV19 and TRBJ1-1; D may be TRBD1 (6 bases). DNA for the CDR3: TGTGCCAGTACCTGGTGGGGGGGCTTGAACACTGAAGCTTTCTTT. Translated: CASTWWGGLNTEAFF.